The 30 T cell receptor beta chains below all came from one sample that was sequenced in a study of metastatic and nonmetastatic thyroid tumors. No patient had received any treatment before thyroid surgery. TCRdb re-clonotyped the PCR reads via MiXCR. The sample lists 6,600 or so clones; around a third were seen once. Material for sequencing was tumor tissue. The receptors were gathered from a female donor with papillary thyroid cancer or a benign thyroid nodule (not recorded which). Some clones in this sample may be carry-over from other donors' samples.

By share, this clone ranks as medium-sized. This chain uses TRBV28 with TRBJ2-5, with a tentative D call TRBD1 (6 bases). CDR1 and CDR2 from the germline V gene are MDHEN and SYDVKM. CDR3 length: 15 residues. V was clipped by 5 bases and J by 5 bases, with 18 bases between them. The CDR3 coding sequence is TGTGCCAGCAGTAGGAACAGGGTCCCACGGGAGACCCAGTACTTC. It is translated as CASSRNRVPRETQYF. The full variable domain, in which reference TRBV28 and TRBJ2-5 provide the parts outside the CDR3, is DVKVTQSSRYLVKRTGEKVFLECVQDMDHENMFWYRQDPGLGLRLIYFSYDVKMKEKGDIPEGYSVSREKKERFSLILESASTNQTSMYLCASSRNRVPRETQYFGPGTRLLVL.

V and J are TRBV20-1 and TRBJ1-2; 8 positions agree with TRBD1. Germline loops: CDR1 DFQATT, CDR2 SNEGSKA (reference sequence). CDR3 length equals 15 residues. J was trimmed by 0 bases and V by 6 bases; bases with no gene match: 9. CDR3 sequence reads: CSAFGQGKANYGYTF. CDR3 bases: TGCAGTGCATTTGGACAGGGCAAAGCTAACTATGGCTACACCTTC.

The chain uses TRBV20-1 and TRBJ2-7, with a weak D call TRBD2 (6 bases). The germline V gene encodes CDR1 DFQATT and CDR2 SNEGSKA (reference sequence). V was cut by 1 base and J by 2 bases, with 15 bases left in between. The CDR3 spans 15 residues. The CDR3 is CSARVPLAKAYEQYF. CDR3 DNA sequence: TGCAGTGCTAGAGTACCCCTAGCGAAAGCCTACGAGCAGTACTTC.

This clone counts as medium-sized. The V gene is TRBV6-1, the J gene TRBJ2-1; TRBD1 aligns across 9 bases. V lost 7 bases and J lost 1; bases outside the gene matches: 5. The CDR3 has 15 amino acids. In germline, CDR1 is MNHNS, CDR2 SASEGT. The CDR3 DNA sequence: TGTGCCAGCACCCTGGACAGGGGATCCTACAATGAGCAGTTCTTC. Its translation is CASTLDRGSYNEQFF.

Concerning this clone itself: The junction does not match germline at one end; this may be a read error. V usage is TRBV2 and J usage is TRBJ2-1; D could derive from TRBD1 or TRBD2 (6 bases each). This CDR3 has 16 amino acids. Germline lookup yields CDR1 SNHLY and CDR2 FYNNEI. CDR3: CASSGGAVPTYNELFF. The CDR3 DNA is TGTGCCAGCAGTGGGGGGGCGGTCCCTACTTACAATGAGCTGTTCTTC.

CDR3 coding DNA: TGCGCCAGCAGCTTGACCTACAGGGACGAGCAGTACTTC. Its protein is CASSLTYRDEQYF. V and J are TRBV5-1 and TRBJ2-7, with TRBD1 as a possible D gene (6 bases). V gave up 1 base and J gave up 5 bases, with 10 bases separating them. Looked up from germline, CDR1 is SGHRS and CDR2 is YFSETQ. This CDR3 comprises 13 residues.

By sample fraction, this clone is medium-sized (0.01 to 0.1%). The V gene is TRBV18, the J gene TRBJ1-1; 8 nucleotides agree with TRBD1. This CDR3 spans 15 amino acids. Germline trimming cut 3 bases from V and 0 bases from J; bases unmatched to any gene: 3. Germline V lookup: CDR1 KGHSH, CDR2 LQKENI. The CDR3 here is CASSPYRGLNTEAFF. The DNA for the CDR3 is TGTGCCAGCTCACCCTACAGGGGGTTGAACACTGAAGCTTTCTTT.

This clone was found once. Compared with germline, one end of the junction differs, possibly owing to a read error. V gene TRBV19 combines with J gene TRBJ1-1; D gene unclear. The CDR3 totals 13 residues. The germline CDR1 and CDR2 sequences are LNHDA and SQIVND (reference sequence). The CDR3 spells CASRIVSKTEAYF. The CDR3 DNA follows: TGTGCCAGTAGAATCGTCAGTAAAACTGAAGCTTACTTT.

The sample holds many counts of this clone. The chain combines TRBV5-4 with TRBJ1-2; D gene ambiguous. Germline V gives CDR1 SGHNT, CDR2 YYREEE (reference sequence). V was trimmed by 0 bases and J by 3 bases, leaving 3 bases between them. The CDR3 runs 12 residues. The DNA of the CDR3 is TGTGCCAGCAGCTTGGAATACTATGGCTACACCTTC. It specifies CASSLEYYGYTF.

The chain combines TRBV12-3 or TRBV12-4 with TRBJ2-2, with a possible D match to TRBD1 (5 bases). The V end was cut by 1 base, the J end by 0 bases, with 9 bases between. The CDR3 extends over 16 amino acids. The CDR3 region is CASSLGPGTNTGELFF. The CDR3 region has the DNA TGTGCCAGCAGTTTAGGTCCAGGGACGAACACCGGGGAGCTGTTTTTT.

The J gene is TRBJ1-4, the V gene TRBV28; no definite D call. From germline, CDR1 is MDHEN and CDR2 SYDVKM. This CDR3 comprises 14 residues. V was clipped by 2 bases and J by 8 bases, with 12 bases between them. The CDR3 loop is CASSLRAIREKLFF. The CDR3, as DNA: TGTGCCAGCAGTTTAAGGGCGATACGGGAAAAACTGTTTTTT. Filled out from reference TRBV28 and TRBJ1-4, the complete variable domain reads DVKVTQSSRYLVKRTGEKVFLECVQDMDHENMFWYRQDPGLGLRLIYFSYDVKMKEKGDIPEGYSVSREKKERFSLILESASTNQTSMYLCASSLRAIREKLFFGSGTQLSVL.

This clone rates as medium-sized. This rearrangement joins TRBV6-5 to TRBJ1-6; D gene unclear. The V gene's germline CDR1 is MNHEY and CDR2 SVGAGI. This CDR3 region has 14 residues. The V and J ends lost 2 bases and 7 bases respectively, with 9 bases between them. CDR3 nucleotide sequence: TGTGCCAGCAGTTACGGGCAGAAAAATTCACCCCTCCACTTT. This translates into CASSYGQKNSPLHF.

The chain carries TRBV4-2 and TRBJ1-6; 8 bases map to TRBD1. The CDR3 spans 16 residues. Germline V CDR1 and CDR2: LGHNA, YNFKEQ. Germline trimming cut 6 bases from V and 7 bases from J; bases unmatched to any gene: 11. CDR3 residues: CASRPTRTGRNSPLHF. CDR3 nucleotides: TGTGCCAGCAGACCGACTCGGACAGGGAGGAATTCACCCCTCCACTTT.

The genes are TRBV18 and TRBJ2-6; D is ambiguous. V lost 6 bases, J lost 0 bases, and 3 bases lay in between. The CDR3 is made up of 13 amino acids. Germline CDR1 KGHSH, CDR2 LQKENI. CDR3 protein: CASSGSGANVLTF. DNA of the CDR3: TGTGCCAGCTCGGGCTCTGGGGCCAACGTCCTGACTTTC.

CDR3 amino acids: CASSVAPTEYNSPLHF. The DNA of the CDR3 is TGTGCCAGCAGCGTAGCTCCGACAGAGTATAATTCACCCCTCCACTTT. The rearrangement uses TRBV9 and TRBJ1-6, with TRBD1 as a possible D gene (5 bases). The V gene's germline CDR1 is SGDLS and CDR2 YYNGEE. Trimming cost V 0 bases and J 4 bases, with 11 bases left between them. There are 16 residues in the CDR3.

The sample holds many counts of this clone. This chain joins TRBV2 and TRBJ2-3; D is ambiguous. This CDR3 has 13 residues. Trimming pared 7 bases from V and 0 bases from J, leaving 8 bases between. CDR1 is SNHLY and CDR2 is FYNNEI in the germline V gene. CDR3 region: CASNRQSTDTQYF. Here the CDR3 DNA reads TGTGCCAGCAACCGCCAGAGCACAGATACGCAGTATTTT.

The CDR3 DNA sequence: TGTGCCAGTAGTACTAGCGGGGGCTCCTACAATGAGCAGTTCTTC. Translated: CASSTSGGSYNEQFF. The chain combines TRBV19 with TRBJ2-1, with TRBD2 matching 10 bases. Germline CDR1 reads LNHDA; CDR2 reads SQIVND (reference sequence). CDR3 length: 15 residues. Trimming took 4 bases from V and 0 from J; bases not matched to a gene: 0.

By proportion, this clone is medium-sized. The V and J genes are TRBV10-1 and TRBJ2-5; D could derive from TRBD1 or TRBD2 (5 bases each). The ends were cut back, 6 bases at V and 4 bases at J, with 9 bases in the middle. This CDR3 spans 12 amino acids. The germline gives CDR1 WNHNN, CDR2 SYGVQD (reference sequence). CDR3 sequence (DNA): TGCGCCAGCAGCCCAGGGAGAGAGACCCAGTACTTC. Residues: CASSPGRETQYF.

The CDR3 reads CASCPTSGVSREQFF. Written as DNA, the CDR3 is TGTGCCAGCTGTCCTACCTCAGGGGTGTCTCGTGAGCAGTTCTTC. V usage is TRBV6-5 and J usage is TRBJ2-1; tentative D call: TRBD1 (6 bases). Trimming pared 8 bases from V and 9 bases from J, leaving 23 bases between. Per the germline V gene, CDR1 is MNHEY and CDR2 is SVGAGI. The CDR3 covers 15 residues.

There are a few counts of this clone. The rearrangement uses TRBV5-1 and TRBJ2-1; 8 bases are a match to TRBD2. With 1 base clipped from V and 2 bases from J, the junction kept 17 bases outside the gene matches. There are 20 residues in the CDR3. The germline V gene has CDR1 SGHRS and CDR2 YFSETQ. CDR3 protein: CASSLPLVFGGRRTYNEQFF. The CDR3 DNA follows: TGCGCCAGCAGCTTGCCTTTAGTCTTCGGCGGGAGGAGAACCTACAATGAGCAGTTCTTC.

The CDR3: CASSPFSGRALCETQYF. The CDR3, as DNA: TGTGCCAGCAGCCCCTTTAGCGGTAGGGCCCTCTGTGAGACCCAGTACTTC. This sequence joins TRBV7-9 and TRBJ2-5, with a possible D match to TRBD2 (6 bases). Germline lookup yields CDR1 SEHNR and CDR2 FQNEAQ (reference sequence). V lost 5 bases and J lost 5, with 24 bases in between. This CDR3 is built from 17 residues.

This chain uses TRBV18 with TRBJ2-7, with D possibly TRBD1 on 6 matching bases. The germline gives CDR1 KGHSH, CDR2 LQKENI. The CDR3 sequence is 15 residues long. Trimming pared 3 bases from V and 3 bases from J, leaving 15 bases between. CDR3 nucleotides: TGTGCCAGCTCACCCGGGCAGGGGCCCCTCTACGAGCAGTACTTC. This translates into CASSPGQGPLYEQYF. The whole variable domain, remainder taken from reference TRBV18 and TRBJ2-7, is NAGVMQNPRHLVRRRGQEARLRCSPMKGHSHVYWYRQLPEEGLKFMVYLQKENIIDESGMPKERFSAEFPKEGPSILRIQQVVRGDSAAYFCASSPGQGPLYEQYFGPGTRLTVT.

The chain employs TRBV5-1 and TRBJ2-3, with a possible D match to TRBD1 (5 bases). There are 15 residues in the CDR3. Germline V gene lookup returns CDR1 SGHRS and CDR2 YFSETQ. V was shortened by 4 bases and J by 2 bases, with 14 bases between the two germline ends. CDR3 amino acids: CASSPSTVPTDTQYF. The CDR3 DNA sequence: TGCGCCAGCAGCCCTTCGACAGTACCCACAGATACGCAGTATTTT.

The chain recombines TRBV20-1 with TRBJ1-6; 7 nucleotides match TRBD1. The CDR3 length is 18 residues. Per the germline V gene, CDR1 is DFQATT and CDR2 is SNEGSKA (reference sequence). V lost 1 base and J lost 7; bases outside the gene matches: 16. The CDR3 DNA follows: TGCAGTGCTAGAGGCCAAGGAAGAGGGGGCGCGGGGAATTCACCCCTCCACTTT. Protein product: CSARGQGRGGAGNSPLHF.

The chain joins TRBV20-1 to TRBJ2-3; 10 nucleotides agree with TRBD2. The trim removed 0 bases at V and 5 bases at J, leaving 11 bases unmatched. Germline assignment: CDR1 DFQATT and CDR2 SNEGSKA (reference sequence). The CDR3 runs to 17 residues. The CDR3 region has the DNA TGCAGTGCTAGAGATCCTTCGACTAGCGGGCCCCTAGATACGCAGTATTTT. Protein product: CSARDPSTSGPLDTQYF.

The table lists this clone with a few counts. The chain recombines TRBV12-3 or TRBV12-4 with TRBJ2-5, with 7 nucleotides matching TRBD1. The CDR3 runs 16 residues. V lost 5 bases, J lost 4 bases, and 13 bases stayed unmatched. The CDR3 region is CASSPTTGQETETQYF. CDR3 bases: TGTGCCAGCAGTCCAACGACCGGACAGGAAACAGAGACCCAGTACTTC.

V and J are TRBV6-2 or TRBV6-3 and TRBJ1-1, with 8 nucleotides matching TRBD1. J gave up 7 bases and V 4 bases, and 11 bases lay outside the gene matches. The germline CDR1 and CDR2 sequences are MNHEY and SVGEGT. The CDR3 loop spans 15 amino acids. The CDR3 reads CASSSSGTGNFEAFF. CDR3 nucleotides: TGTGCCAGCAGTTCCTCAGGGACAGGCAATTTTGAAGCTTTCTTT.

This clone was observed a few times. This chain uses TRBV28 with TRBJ1-2, with a tentative D call TRBD1 (5 bases). The V end was cut by 4 bases, the J end by 8 bases, with 14 bases between. Per the germline V gene, CDR1 is MDHEN and CDR2 is SYDVKM. The CDR3 covers 13 residues. Written as DNA, the CDR3 is TGTGCCAGCAGTTCTCGGCAGGGCGGGGGCTACACCTTC. The encoded protein is CASSSRQGGGYTF.

The genes are TRBV30 and TRBJ1-6; D is perhaps TRBD1 (5 bases). With 7 bases removed from V and 7 bases from J, the gap between germline ends came to 17 bases. CDR3 length: 14 amino acids. Per the germline V gene, CDR1 is GTSNPN and CDR2 is SVGIG (reference sequence). The CDR3 sequence is CAFSPGRSNSPLHF. CDR3 nucleotide sequence: TGTGCCTTTTCCCCGGGACGGTCAAATTCACCCCTCCACTTT.

This clone occurred once. V usage is TRBV3-1 and J usage is TRBJ2-7; unclear D gene. This CDR3 has 14 residues. The V end lost 3 bases, the J end lost 2 bases, and 11 bases lay between the germline ends. Germline V lookup: CDR1 LGHDT, CDR2 YNNKEL (reference sequence). CDR3 sequence: CASSHGDNPYEQYF. CDR3 coding DNA: TGTGCCAGCAGCCACGGAGACAACCCCTACGAGCAGTACTTC.